The 20 T cell receptor beta chains in this list originate from one sample, sequenced in a study of CD8+CD57+ T cells in acquired aplastic anemia. CDR3 and TCR beta VDJ profiling relied on genomic DNA as the template. TCRdb called the reads again in MiXCR, with one record for every CDR3 protein. The table lists some 290,000 distinct CDR3 sequences, 45% to 70% of them singletons. Material for sequencing was sorted CD4+, CD8+, or CD8+CD57+ T cells (not recorded which) from PBMCs. The receptors here all came from a human donor with severe aplastic anemia or a healthy control (not recorded which).

This clonotype showed up many times. The V and J genes are TRBV5-1 and TRBJ1-6, with D possibly being TRBD1 (6 bases). The CDR3 spans 16 residues. Germline values: CDR1 SGHRS, CDR2 YFSETQ. Deletions cut 0 bases from V and 5 bases from J, with 12 bases between. CDR3 sequence (DNA): TGCGCCAGCAGCTTGGTCCTACAGGGAGATAATTCACCCCTCCACTTT. It translates to CASSLVLQGDNSPLHF.

This clonotype was seen at least ten times. The V and J genes are TRBV20-1 and TRBJ2-2, with a tentative D call TRBD2 (6 bases). The CDR3 runs to 15 residues. CDR1 and CDR2 (germline): DFQATT, SNEGSKA (reference sequence). Deletions cut 2 bases from V and 8 bases from J, with 18 bases between. The CDR3 spells CSARSGGANRGELFF. The CDR3 DNA reads as TGCAGTGCTAGAAGCGGCGGGGCTAACAGAGGGGAGCTGTTTTTT.

This clonotype has a count of ten or more. The gene calls are TRBV14 and TRBJ1-2; unclear D gene. The germline V gene encodes CDR1 SGHDN and CDR2 FVKESK. V lost 0 bases and J lost 5, with 19 bases in between. The length of the CDR3 is 17 residues. As DNA, the CDR3 is TGTGCCAGCAGCCAAGAGGACGGACCCCAGACTGCTTATGGCTACACCTTC. This encodes CASSQEDGPQTAYGYTF.

The sample holds many counts of this clonotype. The V and J genes are TRBV2 and TRBJ1-5; D gene unclear. The CDR3 spans 12 residues. Deletions cut 6 bases from V and 1 base from J, with 4 bases between. Germline CDR1 reads SNHLY; CDR2 reads FYNNEI. CDR3 sequence (DNA): TGTGCCAGCAGGCGGAGCAATCAGCCCCAGCATTTT. Its translation: CASRRSNQPQHF.

The chain carries TRBV5-1 and TRBJ2-7, with 7 nucleotides matching TRBD1. This CDR3 contains 13 residues. With V trimmed by 5 bases and J by 2 bases, 4 bases remained unmatched. Germline CDR1 and CDR2: SGHRS and YFSETQ. CDR3 loop: CASSRTGPYEQYF. The DNA of the CDR3 is TGCGCCAGCAGTCGGACAGGCCCCTACGAGCAGTACTTC.

Many counts were recorded for this clonotype. V gene TRBV12-3 or TRBV12-4 combines with J gene TRBJ2-5; 10 nucleotides line up with TRBD1. V lost 6 bases to trimming and J lost 0 bases; unmatched junction nucleotides: 7. This CDR3 comprises 16 residues. The CDR3 protein is CASRGGDRGYQETQYF. The CDR3 DNA is TGTGCCAGCAGGGGGGGGGACAGGGGATACCAAGAGACCCAGTACTTC.

On this clonotype: Without the conserved terminal phenylalanine or tryptophan, this CDR3 likely stems from a read error. The limits of the CDR3 on the DNA are not certain, so only TCRdb's listed CDR3 is given. The CDR3 reads CSVEDGLAVADEQLL. J is TRBJ2-1 and V is TRBV29-1; the table's D call TRBD2 went unverified against the DNA. The germline V gene has CDR1 SQVTM and CDR2 ANQGSEA. A total of 15 residues make up the CDR3, ends included.

In its sample, this clonotype was seen many times. The rearrangement joins TRBV24-1 to TRBJ2-2, with D perhaps being TRBD1 or TRBD2 (5 bases each). Trimming took off 6 bases at V and 3 bases at J, with 10 bases between the two ends. The CDR3 sequence is 14 residues long. The germline V gene has CDR1 KGHDR and CDR2 SFDVKD. In DNA form, the CDR3 reads TGTGCCACCAGTTTAGGGACGGACACCGGGGAGCTGTTTTTT. It codes for CATSLGTDTGELFF.

Turning to this clonotype: With a much larger clone just one base away, this may be a read error. The chain is built from TRBV30 and TRBJ1-1, with unresolved D. Germline CDR1 is GTSNPN and CDR2 is SVGIG (reference sequence). The CDR3 spans 12 residues. The CDR3 DNA is TGTGCCTGGAGATGGAAGGTCGGGGAAGCTTCCTTT. It specifies CAWRWKVGEASF.

This sequence joins TRBV10-3 and TRBJ2-1; perhaps TRBD2 as D (6 bases). The CDR3 is 15 residues long. V was clipped by 0 bases and J by 5 bases, with 11 bases between them. Germline V gene sequence: CDR1 ENHRY, CDR2 SYGVKD. CDR3 protein: CAISESRSGHNEQFF. The CDR3 nucleotides are TGTGCCATCAGTGAGTCTCGTAGCGGACACAATGAGCAGTTCTTC.

This chain links TRBV7-6 with TRBJ1-6; 10 nucleotides match TRBD1. Germline V CDR1 and CDR2: SGHVS, FNYEAQ. The trim removed 3 bases at V and 2 bases at J, leaving 1 base unmatched. This CDR3 spans 16 amino acids. The CDR3 DNA sequence: TGTGCCAGCAGCTTGGGGACAGGGGCCTATAATTCACCCCTCCACTTT. Translating it yields CASSLGTGAYNSPLHF.

J is TRBJ2-7 and V is TRBV24-1; TRBD2 aligns across 9 bases. This CDR3 spans 14 amino acids. Per the germline V gene, CDR1 is KGHDR and CDR2 is SFDVKD. The trim removed 7 bases at V and 2 bases at J, leaving 5 bases unmatched. The CDR3 region has the DNA TGTGCCACCAGCCTCGGACTAGCGCCCTACGAGCAGTACTTC. This sequence encodes CATSLGLAPYEQYF.

With regard to this clonotype: One junction end does not reproduce the germline sequence, and a read error may be involved. This chain joins TRBV20-1 and TRBJ2-7; D might be TRBD2 (6 bases). The CDR3 length is 12 residues. Germline assignment: CDR1 DFQATT and CDR2 SNEGSKA (reference sequence). DNA of the CDR3: TGCAGTACTAGCCGGGAGACCTACGAGCAGTACTTC. As protein: CSTSRETYEQYF.

With regard to this clonotype: Without the conserved terminal phenylalanine or tryptophan, this CDR3 likely stems from a read error. It is unclear where the CDR3 begins or ends on the DNA, so no DNA is shown, and the CDR3 is as TCRdb lists it. V and J are TRBV5-6 and TRBJ2-7; TRBD2 is taken as the D call from the table, unchecked against the DNA. CDR1 is SGHDT, CDR2 YYEEEE, per germline. The CDR3 is 14 residues long, ends included. This CDR3 reads CASSLDRLAGGHDT.

The sample holds a few counts of this clonotype. V usage is TRBV19 and J usage is TRBJ1-2; TRBD1 aligns across 7 bases. Per the germline V gene, CDR1 is LNHDA and CDR2 is SQIVND (reference sequence). V gave up 6 bases and J gave up 2 bases; unmatched junction bases: 9. CDR3 length: 15 residues. As DNA, the CDR3 is TGTGCCAGTAGCCAAGGCAGGGGGGGAAACTATGGCTACACCTTC. It translates to CASSQGRGGNYGYTF.

The gene calls are TRBV14 and TRBJ2-1; maybe TRBD1 (6 bases). CDR3 length equals 12 residues. CDR1 is SGHDN and CDR2 is FVKESK in the germline V gene. Trimming cost V 4 bases and J 10 bases, with 11 bases left between them. DNA for the CDR3: TGTGCCAGCAGCCCTACAGGGACGGAGCAGTTCTTC. This gives the protein CASSPTGTEQFF.

There are many counts of this clonotype. The chain is built from TRBV24-1 and TRBJ2-7, with 12 bases fitting TRBD1. The CDR3 length is 18 residues. The germline gives CDR1 KGHDR, CDR2 SFDVKD. V lost 4 bases, J lost 3 bases, and 12 bases stayed unmatched. CDR3 region: CATSDRPGQGARIYEQYF. The DNA of the CDR3 is TGTGCCACCAGTGACCGACCGGGACAGGGGGCGAGAATCTACGAGCAGTACTTC.

As for this clonotype: One end of the junction does not line up with germline, which may come from a read error. This sequence joins TRBV7-2 and TRBJ2-7, with D possibly TRBD1 on 5 matching bases. This CDR3 is built from 15 residues. Germline CDR1 and CDR2: SGHTA and FQGNSA. The CDR3 DNA follows: TGTGCCAGCAGCTTAGCGGCAGGGCTGACCTACGGGCAGTACTTC. Its translation: CASSLAAGLTYGQYF.

A note on this clonotype: An end of the junction differs from the germline gene, which may be a read error. This chain joins TRBV7-2 and TRBJ2-5; 13 nucleotides align to TRBD2. CDR3 size: 17 residues. The V gene's germline CDR1 is SGHTA and CDR2 FQGNSA. CDR3 residues: CASSRGLAGPYQETRYF. In DNA form, the CDR3 reads TGTGCCAGCAGCCGGGGACTAGCGGGGCCGTACCAAGAGACCCGGTACTTC.

The V and J genes are TRBV2 and TRBJ1-2; a possible D gene is TRBD1 (6 bases). CDR3 length equals 13 residues. The V and J ends lost 4 bases and 5 bases respectively, with 11 bases between them. The germline V gene has CDR1 SNHLY and CDR2 FYNNEI. The CDR3 loop is CASSVTGSYGYTF. The CDR3 nucleotides read TGTGCCAGCAGTGTTACAGGGTCGTATGGCTACACCTTC.